This T cell receptor (beta chain) was identified during a study of OX40 agonist ivuxolimab in advanced cancers. Profiled with immunoSEQ multiplex PCR; TCRdb holds only in-frame clones, not every one. The profile shows 80,000 to 85,000 clones, about 86% of them singletons. This clone was picked up one time. CDR1 and CDR2 (germline): SGHTA, FQGNSA. The CDR3 is 17 amino acids. Trimming cost V 0 bases and J 2 bases; bases outside gene matches: 5. Sequenced material: CD4+ or CD8+ T cells sorted from blood, taken in a trial of the OX40 agonist ivuxolimab. The TCR originated in an adult with an advanced solid tumor such as melanoma, head and neck, liver or kidney cancer. The rearrangement joins TRBV7-2 to TRBJ2-3, with 10 bases lining up with TRBD2. The CDR3 protein is CASSLAPSGGPTDTQYF. As DNA, the CDR3 is TGTGCCAGCAGCTTAGCGCCTAGCGGGGGACCCACAGATACGCAGTATTTT.